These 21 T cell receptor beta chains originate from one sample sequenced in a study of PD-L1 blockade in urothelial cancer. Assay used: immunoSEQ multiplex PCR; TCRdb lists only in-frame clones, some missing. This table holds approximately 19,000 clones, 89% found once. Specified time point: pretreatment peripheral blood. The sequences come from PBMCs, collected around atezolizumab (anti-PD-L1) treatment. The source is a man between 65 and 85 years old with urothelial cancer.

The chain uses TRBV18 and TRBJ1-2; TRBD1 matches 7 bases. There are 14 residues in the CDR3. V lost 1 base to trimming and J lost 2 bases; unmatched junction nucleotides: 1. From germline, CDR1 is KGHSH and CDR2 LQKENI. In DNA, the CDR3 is TGTGCCAGCTCACCACGGGACAGCAACTATGGCTACACCTTC. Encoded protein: CASSPRDSNYGYTF.

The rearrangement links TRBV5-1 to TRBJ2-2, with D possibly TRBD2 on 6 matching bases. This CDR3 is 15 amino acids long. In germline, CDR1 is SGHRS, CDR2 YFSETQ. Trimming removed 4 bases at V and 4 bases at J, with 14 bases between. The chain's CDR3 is CASSGSSAGTGELFF. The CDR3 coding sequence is TGCGCCAGCAGCGGATCTAGCGCGGGCACCGGGGAGCTGTTTTTT.

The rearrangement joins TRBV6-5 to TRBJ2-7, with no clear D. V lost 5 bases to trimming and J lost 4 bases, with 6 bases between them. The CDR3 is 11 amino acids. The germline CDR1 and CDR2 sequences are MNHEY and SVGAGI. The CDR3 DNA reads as TGTGCCAGCAGTACCCTATACGAGCAGTACTTC. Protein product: CASSTLYEQYF.

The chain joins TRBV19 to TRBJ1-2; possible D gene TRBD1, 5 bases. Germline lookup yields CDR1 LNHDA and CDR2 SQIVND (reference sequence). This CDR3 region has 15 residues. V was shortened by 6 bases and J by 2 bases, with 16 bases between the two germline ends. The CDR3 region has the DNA TGTGCCAGTAGGACCCGTGGAGGGGCGAACTATGGCTACACCTTC. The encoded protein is CASRTRGGANYGYTF.

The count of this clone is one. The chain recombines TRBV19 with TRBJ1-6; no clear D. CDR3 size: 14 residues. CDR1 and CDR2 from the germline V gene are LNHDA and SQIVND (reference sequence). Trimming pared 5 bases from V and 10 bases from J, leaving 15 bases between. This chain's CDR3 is CASSDEAGSSPLHF. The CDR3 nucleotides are TGTGCCAGTAGTGATGAGGCGGGTTCGTCACCCCTCCACTTT.

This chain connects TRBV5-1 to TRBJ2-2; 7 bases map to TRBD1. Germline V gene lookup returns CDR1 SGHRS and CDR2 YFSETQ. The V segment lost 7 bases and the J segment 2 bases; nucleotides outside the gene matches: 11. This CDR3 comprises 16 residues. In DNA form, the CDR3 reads TGCGCCAGCCTACCACAGGGGCAATTAAACACCGGGGAGCTGTTTTTT. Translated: CASLPQGQLNTGELFF.

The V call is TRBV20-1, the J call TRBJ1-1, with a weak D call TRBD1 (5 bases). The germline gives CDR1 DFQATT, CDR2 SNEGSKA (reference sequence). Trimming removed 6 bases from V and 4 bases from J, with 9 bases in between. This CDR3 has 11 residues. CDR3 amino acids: CSARAPTEAFF. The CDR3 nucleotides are TGCAGTGCCAGGGCCCCCACTGAAGCTTTCTTT.

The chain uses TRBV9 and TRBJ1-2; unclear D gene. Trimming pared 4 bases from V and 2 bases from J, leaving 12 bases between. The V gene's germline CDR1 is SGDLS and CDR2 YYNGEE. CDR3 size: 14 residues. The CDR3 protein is CASSPARGNYGYTF. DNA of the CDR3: TGTGCCAGCAGCCCTGCTAGAGGCAACTATGGCTACACCTTC.

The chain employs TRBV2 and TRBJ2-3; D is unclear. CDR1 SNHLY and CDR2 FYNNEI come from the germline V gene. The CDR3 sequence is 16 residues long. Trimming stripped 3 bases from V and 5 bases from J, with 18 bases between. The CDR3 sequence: CASSDLWVAGGDTQYF. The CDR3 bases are TGTGCCAGCAGTGACCTCTGGGTCGCCGGCGGAGATACGCAGTATTTT.

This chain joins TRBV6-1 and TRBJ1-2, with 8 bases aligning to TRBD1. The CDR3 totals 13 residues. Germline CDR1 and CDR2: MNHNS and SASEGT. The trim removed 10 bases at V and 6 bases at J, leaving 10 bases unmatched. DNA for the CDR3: TGTGCCACCGGTTCAGGGGGCACTAATGGCTACACCTTC. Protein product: CATGSGGTNGYTF.

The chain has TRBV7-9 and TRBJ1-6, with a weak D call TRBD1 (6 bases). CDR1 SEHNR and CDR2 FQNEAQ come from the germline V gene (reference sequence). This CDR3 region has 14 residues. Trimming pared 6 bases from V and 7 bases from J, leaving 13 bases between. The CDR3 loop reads CASRRRQGNSPLHF. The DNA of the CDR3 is TGTGCCAGCAGACGACGGCAGGGGAATTCACCCCTCCACTTT.

The CDR3 DNA reads TGCGCCAGCAGCTTGGACGCACATGGGCCCCAGTACTTC. This encodes CASSLDAHGPQYF. The V call is TRBV5-1, the J call TRBJ2-5; D is unresolved. V gave up 0 bases and J gave up 9 bases, with 12 bases separating them. The CDR3 loop spans 13 amino acids. CDR1 SGHRS and CDR2 YFSETQ come from the germline V gene.

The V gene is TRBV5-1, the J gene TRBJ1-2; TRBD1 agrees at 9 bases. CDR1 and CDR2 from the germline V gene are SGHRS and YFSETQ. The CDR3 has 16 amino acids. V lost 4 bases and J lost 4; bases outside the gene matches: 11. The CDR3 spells CASSPTPGQGTYGYTF. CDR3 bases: TGCGCCAGCAGCCCCACCCCGGGACAGGGAACCTATGGCTACACCTTC.

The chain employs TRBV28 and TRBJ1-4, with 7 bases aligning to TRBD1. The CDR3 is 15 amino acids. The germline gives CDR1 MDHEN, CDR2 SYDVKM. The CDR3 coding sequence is TGTGCGGCCAGCAGTTTCCGGACAGGCAGAGTTAAACTGTTTTTT. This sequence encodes CAASSFRTGRVKLFF.

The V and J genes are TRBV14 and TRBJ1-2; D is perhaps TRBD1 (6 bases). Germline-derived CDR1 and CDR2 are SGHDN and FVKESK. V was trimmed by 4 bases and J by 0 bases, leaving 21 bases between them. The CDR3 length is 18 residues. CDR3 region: CASSPRGGALPANYGYTF. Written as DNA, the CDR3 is TGTGCCAGCAGCCCGCGGGGGGGGGCCCTCCCCGCTAACTATGGCTACACCTTC.

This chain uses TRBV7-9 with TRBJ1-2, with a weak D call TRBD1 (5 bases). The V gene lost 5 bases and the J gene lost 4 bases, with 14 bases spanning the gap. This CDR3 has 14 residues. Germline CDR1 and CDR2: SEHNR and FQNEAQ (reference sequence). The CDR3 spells CASSQDTGFYGYTF. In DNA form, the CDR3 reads TGTGCCAGCAGCCAGGACACCGGTTTCTATGGCTACACCTTC.

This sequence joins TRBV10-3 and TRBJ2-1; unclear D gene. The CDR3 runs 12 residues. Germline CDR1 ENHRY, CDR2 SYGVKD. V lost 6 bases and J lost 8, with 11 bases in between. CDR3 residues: CAISPDEDEQFF. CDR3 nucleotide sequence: TGTGCCATCAGCCCAGACGAGGATGAGCAGTTCTTC.

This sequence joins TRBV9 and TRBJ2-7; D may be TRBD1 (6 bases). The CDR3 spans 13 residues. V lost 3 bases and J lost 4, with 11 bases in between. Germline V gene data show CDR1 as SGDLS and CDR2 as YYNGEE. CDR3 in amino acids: CASSGGGQYEQYF. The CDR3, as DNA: TGTGCCAGCAGCGGGGGCGGACAGTACGAGCAGTACTTC. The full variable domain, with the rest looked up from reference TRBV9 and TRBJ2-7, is DSGVTQTPKHLITATGQRVTLRCSPRSGDLSVYWYQQSLDQGLQFLIQYYNGEERAKGNILERFSAQQFPDLHSELNLSSLELGDSALYFCASSGGGQYEQYFGPGTRLTVT.

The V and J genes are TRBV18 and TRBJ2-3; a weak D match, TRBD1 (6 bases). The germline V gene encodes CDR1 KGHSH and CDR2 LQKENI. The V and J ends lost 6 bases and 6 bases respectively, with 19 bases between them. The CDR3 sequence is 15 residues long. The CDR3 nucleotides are TGTGCCAGCTCGTACAACAGGGTGACTTGGGATACGCAGTATTTT. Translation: CASSYNRVTWDTQYF.

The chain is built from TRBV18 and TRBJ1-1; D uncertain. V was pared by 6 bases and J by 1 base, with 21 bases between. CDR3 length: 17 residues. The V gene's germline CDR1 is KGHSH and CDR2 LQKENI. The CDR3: CASSFSPRTARNTEAFF. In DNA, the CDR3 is TGTGCCAGCTCGTTCAGTCCACGAACAGCAAGGAACACTGAAGCTTTCTTT.

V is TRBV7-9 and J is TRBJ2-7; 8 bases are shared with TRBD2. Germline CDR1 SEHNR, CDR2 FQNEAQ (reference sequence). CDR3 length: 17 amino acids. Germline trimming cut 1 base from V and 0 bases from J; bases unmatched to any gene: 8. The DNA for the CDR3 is TGTGCCAGCAGCTTAGGGAGCGGGGGCTTGAGCTCCTACGAGCAGTACTTC. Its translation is CASSLGSGGLSSYEQYF.